The 8 T cell receptor beta chains below all came from one sample that was sequenced in a study of shared clonotypes between healthy human individuals. Method: immunoSEQ multiplex PCR; TCRdb's copy keeps in-frame clones and lacks some. The data show around 700,000 clones, with around 72% seen just once and approximately 1.8% held by the top ten. Source material: memory CD4+ T cells sorted from blood. The subset denotes: CD45RA-negative fraction. The receptors come from a woman in her thirties in good health.

V is TRBV7-2 and J is TRBJ2-7, with D tentatively TRBD2 (5 bases). Looked up from germline, CDR1 is SGHTA and CDR2 is FQGNSA. The CDR3 length is 13 residues. The V gene lost 5 bases and the J gene lost 3 bases, with 11 bases spanning the gap. The chain's CDR3 is CASSPGSDYEQYF. The DNA for the CDR3 is TGTGCCAGCAGCCCGGGGAGCGACTACGAGCAGTACTTC.

The chain uses TRBV19 and TRBJ2-3; D gene unclear. The V gene's germline CDR1 is LNHDA and CDR2 SQIVND (reference sequence). The CDR3 consists of 14 residues. V was trimmed by 3 bases and J by 2 bases, leaving 9 bases between them. The CDR3 region is CASSIWGSTDTQYF. The CDR3 nucleotides read TGTGCCAGTAGTATTTGGGGTTCCACAGATACGCAGTATTTT.

The chain recombines TRBV9 with TRBJ1-2, with a tentative D call TRBD1 (5 bases). V was shortened by 3 bases and J by 5 bases, with 8 bases between the two germline ends. Germline V gives CDR1 SGDLS, CDR2 YYNGEE. The CDR3 sequence is 12 residues long. CDR3 nucleotides: TGTGCCAGCAGCGAGGGACGATATGGCTACACCTTC. The encoded protein is CASSEGRYGYTF. Supplemented by reference TRBV9 and TRBJ1-2, the full variable domain reads DSGVTQTPKHLITATGQRVTLRCSPRSGDLSVYWYQQSLDQGLQFLIQYYNGEERAKGNILERFSAQQFPDLHSELNLSSLELGDSALYFCASSEGRYGYTFGSGTRLTVV.

The gene calls are TRBV19 and TRBJ2-7, with a tentative D call TRBD1 (5 bases). V lost 4 bases and J 5 bases, leaving 15 bases between the germline ends. Per germline, CDR1 LNHDA and CDR2 SQIVND (reference sequence). The CDR3 length is 14 residues. CDR3 region: CASSRGGVSHEQYF. In nucleotides, the CDR3 is TGTGCCAGTAGTAGGGGCGGTGTTAGCCACGAGCAGTACTTC.

Concerning this clone: The same CDR3 also results from other DNA sequences found in this sample. The J gene is TRBJ1-1, the V gene TRBV18; unclear D gene. Trimming cost V 1 base and J 1 base, with 4 bases left between them. Germline V gene sequence: CDR1 KGHSH, CDR2 LQKENI. CDR3 length: 13 amino acids. The CDR3 loop reads CASSPQENTEAFF. The DNA of the CDR3 is TGTGCCAGCTCACCACAGGAGAACACTGAAGCTTTCTTT.

J is TRBJ2-7 and V is TRBV7-2; D is tentatively TRBD1 or TRBD2 (5 bases each). CDR1 is SGHTA and CDR2 is FQGNSA in the germline V gene. The V gene lost 2 bases and the J gene lost 3 bases, with 14 bases spanning the gap. The CDR3 extends over 15 amino acids. The chain's CDR3 is CASSLRGDALYEQYF. DNA for the CDR3: TGTGCCAGCAGCTTAAGGGGAGACGCGCTCTACGAGCAGTACTTC.

The chain combines TRBV10-3 with TRBJ2-7; D is possibly TRBD1 or TRBD2 (5 bases each). Trimming cost V 0 bases and J 4 bases, with 22 bases left between them. CDR3 length: 18 amino acids. The germline V gene encodes CDR1 ENHRY and CDR2 SYGVKD. The CDR3 bases are TGTGCCATCAGTGAGTCGACCCTTGGAAGGGGAGAGTTTTACGAGCAGTACTTC. This gives the protein CAISESTLGRGEFYEQYF.

This clone was seen once. V usage is TRBV11-2 and J usage is TRBJ2-7, with TRBD1 identical over 7 bases. The CDR3 spans 15 residues. Germline V gene sequence: CDR1 SGHAT, CDR2 FQNNGV. The trim removed 5 bases at V and 6 bases at J, leaving 13 bases unmatched. CDR3 coding DNA: TGTGCCAGCAGCCGCGACACGACAGGGCGGGCCGAGCAGTACTTC. This encodes CASSRDTTGRAEQYF.